A selection of T cell receptor beta chains follows, all from one sample in a study of blood T cell repertoires in COVID-19. Clones were read by immunoSEQ multiplex PCR, and TCRdb kept only the in-frame ones, dropping some. The repertoire holds under 40,000 clones, with about 88% as singletons. Sequencing input: peripheral blood. The receptors here all came from a man aged 65 to 79 with active COVID-19. Both conserved end residues are part of each CDR3. D genes are given only for firm matches.

V gene: TRBV7-9
D gene: TRBD2
CDR3 protein: CASSESGLAGQETQYF

V gene: TRBV15
D gene: .
CDR3 protein: CATSGRPPQGATEAFF

V gene: TRBV24-1
D gene: TRBD1
CDR3 protein: CATSDPRGRSGELFF

V gene: TRBV19
D gene: .
CDR3 protein: CATSRVLSLGGGLNTGELFF

V gene: TRBV19
D gene: .
CDR3 protein: CASTRQADHSNSNQPQHF

V gene: TRBV29-1
D gene: TRBD1
CDR3 protein: CSVARQGGTDTQYF

V gene: TRBV27
D gene: .
CDR3 protein: CASSLGPPARNTIYF

V gene: TRBV18
D gene: TRBD1
CDR3 protein: CASSPSGTGSLAGELFF

V gene: TRBV7-6
D gene: .
CDR3 protein: CASSSPGAGNTIYF

V gene: TRBV6-5
D gene: .
CDR3 protein: CASSYRGLGAFF